This TCR beta chain was captured by sequencing in a study of blood T cell repertoires in COVID-19. The germline CDR1 and CDR2 sequences are MDHEN and SYDVKM. The CDR3 spans 16 residues. With V trimmed by 6 bases and J by 7 bases, 15 bases remained unmatched. Clones were read by immunoSEQ multiplex PCR, and TCRdb kept only the in-frame ones, dropping some. The repertoire consists of about 35,000 clones, with roughly 80% occurring once and the leading ten covering more than 8.5%. The J gene is TRBJ2-7, the V gene TRBV28; 10 bases match TRBD2. This clonotype was obtained from a man aged 60-69 years in a cohort sampled during active COVID-19. The sequenced sample was peripheral blood. This chain's CDR3 is CASSSSDLAGAGEQYF. The DNA of the CDR3 is TGTGCCAGCAGCTCCTCCGATCTAGCGGGGGCAGGAGAGCAGTACTTC.